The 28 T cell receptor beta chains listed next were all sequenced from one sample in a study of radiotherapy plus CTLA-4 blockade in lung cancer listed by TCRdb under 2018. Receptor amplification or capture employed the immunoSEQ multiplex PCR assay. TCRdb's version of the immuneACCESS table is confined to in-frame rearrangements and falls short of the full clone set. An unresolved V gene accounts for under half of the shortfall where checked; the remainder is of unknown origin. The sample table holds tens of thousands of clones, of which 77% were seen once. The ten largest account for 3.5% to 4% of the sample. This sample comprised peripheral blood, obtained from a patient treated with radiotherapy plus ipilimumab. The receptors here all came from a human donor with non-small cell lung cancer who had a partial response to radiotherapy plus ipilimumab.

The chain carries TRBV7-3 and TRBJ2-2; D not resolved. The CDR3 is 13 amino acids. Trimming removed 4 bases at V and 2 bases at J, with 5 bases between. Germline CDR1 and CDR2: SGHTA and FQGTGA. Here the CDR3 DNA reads TGTGCCAGCAGCTCGGGTAACACCGGGGAGCTGTTTTTT. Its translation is CASSSGNTGELFF.

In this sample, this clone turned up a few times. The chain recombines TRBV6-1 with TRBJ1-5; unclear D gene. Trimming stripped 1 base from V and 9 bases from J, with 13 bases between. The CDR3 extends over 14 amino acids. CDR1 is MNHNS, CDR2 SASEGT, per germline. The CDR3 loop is CASSEEYGLRPQHF. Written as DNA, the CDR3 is TGTGCCAGCAGTGAAGAGTACGGACTGCGGCCCCAGCATTTT.

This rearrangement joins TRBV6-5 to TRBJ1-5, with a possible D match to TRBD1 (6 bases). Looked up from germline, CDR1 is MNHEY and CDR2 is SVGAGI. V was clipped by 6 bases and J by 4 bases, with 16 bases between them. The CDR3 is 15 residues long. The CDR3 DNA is TGTGCCAGCAGGGATTCGGACAGAAAAAATCAGCCCCAGCATTTT. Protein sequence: CASRDSDRKNQPQHF.

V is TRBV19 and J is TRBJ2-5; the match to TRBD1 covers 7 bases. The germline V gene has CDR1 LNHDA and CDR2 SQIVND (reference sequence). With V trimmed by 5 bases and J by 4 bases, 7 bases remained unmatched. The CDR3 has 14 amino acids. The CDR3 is CASSPRTGGETQYF. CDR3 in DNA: TGTGCCAGTAGTCCTAGGACAGGAGGAGAGACCCAGTACTTC. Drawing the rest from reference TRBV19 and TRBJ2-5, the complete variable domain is DGGITQSPKYLFRKEGQNVTLSCEQNLNHDAMYWYRQDPGQGLRLIYYSQIVNDFQKGDIAEGYSVSREKKESFPLTVTSAQKNPTAFYLCASSPRTGGETQYFGPGTRLLVL.

The CDR3 here is CASSLGGSYQPQHF. CDR3 coding DNA: TGTGCCAGCAGTCTAGGAGGTTCCTATCAGCCCCAGCATTTT. The chain links TRBV7-8 to TRBJ1-5; D unclear. The length of the CDR3 is 14 residues. V was shortened by 6 bases and J by 5 bases, with 14 bases between the two germline ends. Germline-derived CDR1 and CDR2 are SGHVS and FQNEAQ.

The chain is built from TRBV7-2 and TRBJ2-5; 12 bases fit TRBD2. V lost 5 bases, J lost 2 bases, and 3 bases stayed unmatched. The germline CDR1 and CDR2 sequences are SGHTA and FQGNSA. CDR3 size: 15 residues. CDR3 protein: CASSRTSGVQETQYF. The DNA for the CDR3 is TGTGCCAGCAGCAGGACTAGCGGGGTTCAAGAGACCCAGTACTTC.

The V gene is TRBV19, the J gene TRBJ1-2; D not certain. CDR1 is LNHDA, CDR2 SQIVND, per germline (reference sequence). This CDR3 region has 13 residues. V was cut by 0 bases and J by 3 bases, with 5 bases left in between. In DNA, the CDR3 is TGTGCCAGTAGTATAGATCGCGACTATGGCTACACCTTC. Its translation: CASSIDRDYGYTF.

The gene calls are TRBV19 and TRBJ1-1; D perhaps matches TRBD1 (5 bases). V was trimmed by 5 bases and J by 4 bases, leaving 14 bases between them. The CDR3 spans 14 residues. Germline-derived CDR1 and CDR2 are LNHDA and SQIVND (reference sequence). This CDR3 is CASSHNGGGTEAFF. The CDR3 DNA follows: TGTGCCAGTAGTCACAACGGGGGTGGCACTGAAGCTTTCTTT.

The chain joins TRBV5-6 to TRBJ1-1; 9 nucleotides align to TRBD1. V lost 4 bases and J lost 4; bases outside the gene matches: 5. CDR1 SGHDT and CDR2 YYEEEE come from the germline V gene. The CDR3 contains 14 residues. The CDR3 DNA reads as TGTGCCAGCAGCCCGGACAGGGGAGGCACTGAAGCTTTCTTT. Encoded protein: CASSPDRGGTEAFF.

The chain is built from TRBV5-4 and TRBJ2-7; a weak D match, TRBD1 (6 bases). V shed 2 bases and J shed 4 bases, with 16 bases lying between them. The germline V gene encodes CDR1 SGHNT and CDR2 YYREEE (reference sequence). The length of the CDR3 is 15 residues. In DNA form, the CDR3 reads TGTGCCAGCAGCTTCGGCCCCGAAGGGGGTTACGAGCAGTACTTC. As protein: CASSFGPEGGYEQYF.

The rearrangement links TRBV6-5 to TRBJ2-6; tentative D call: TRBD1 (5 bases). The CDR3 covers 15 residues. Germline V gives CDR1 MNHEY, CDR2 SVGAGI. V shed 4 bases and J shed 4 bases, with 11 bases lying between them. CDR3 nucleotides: TGTGCCAGCAGTTTCCAGGGATCGGGGGCCAACGTCCTGACTTTC. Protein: CASSFQGSGANVLTF.

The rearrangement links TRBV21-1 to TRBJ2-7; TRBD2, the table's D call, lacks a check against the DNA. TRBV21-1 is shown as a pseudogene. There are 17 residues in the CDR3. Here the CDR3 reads CASSKTLTGLAGDEQYF. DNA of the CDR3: TGTGCCAGCAGCAAAACCCTTACTGGACTAGCGGGGGACGAGCAGTACTTC.

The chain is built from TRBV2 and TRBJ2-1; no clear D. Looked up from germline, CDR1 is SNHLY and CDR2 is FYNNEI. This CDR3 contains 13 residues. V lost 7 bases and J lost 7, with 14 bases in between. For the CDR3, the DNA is TGTGCCAGCAAACCAGTTATCCGTAATGAGCAGTTCTTC. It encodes CASKPVIRNEQFF. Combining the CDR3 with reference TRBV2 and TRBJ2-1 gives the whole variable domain EPEVTQTPSHQVTQMGQEVILRCVPISNHLYFYWYRQILGQKVEFLVSFYNNEISEKSEIFDDQFSVERPDGSNFTLKIRSTKLEDSAMYFCASKPVIRNEQFFGPGTRLTVL.

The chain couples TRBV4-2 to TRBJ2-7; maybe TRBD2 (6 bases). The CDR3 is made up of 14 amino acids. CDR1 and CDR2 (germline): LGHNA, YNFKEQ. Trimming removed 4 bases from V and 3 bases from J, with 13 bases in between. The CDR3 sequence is CASSRDWGSYEQYF. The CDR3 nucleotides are TGTGCCAGCAGCCGGGACTGGGGGAGCTACGAGCAGTACTTC.

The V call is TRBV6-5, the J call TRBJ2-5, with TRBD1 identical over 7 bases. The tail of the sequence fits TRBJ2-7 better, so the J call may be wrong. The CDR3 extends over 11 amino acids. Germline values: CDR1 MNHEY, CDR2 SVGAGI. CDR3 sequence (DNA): TGTGCCAGCACTGGGACAGTCGAGCAGTACTTC. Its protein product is CASTGTVEQYF.

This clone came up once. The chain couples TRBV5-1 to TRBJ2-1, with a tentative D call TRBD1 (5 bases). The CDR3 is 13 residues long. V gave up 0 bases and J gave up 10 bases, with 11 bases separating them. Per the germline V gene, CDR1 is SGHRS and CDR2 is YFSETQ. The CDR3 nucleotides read TGCGCCAGCAGCTTGGGTCAGGGCCGGGAGCAGTTCTTC. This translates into CASSLGQGREQFF.

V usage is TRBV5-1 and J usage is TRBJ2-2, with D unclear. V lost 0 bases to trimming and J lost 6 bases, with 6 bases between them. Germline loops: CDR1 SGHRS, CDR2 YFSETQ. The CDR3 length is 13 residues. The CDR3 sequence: CASSLDAAGELFF. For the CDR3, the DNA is TGCGCCAGCAGCTTGGATGCGGCCGGGGAGCTGTTTTTT.

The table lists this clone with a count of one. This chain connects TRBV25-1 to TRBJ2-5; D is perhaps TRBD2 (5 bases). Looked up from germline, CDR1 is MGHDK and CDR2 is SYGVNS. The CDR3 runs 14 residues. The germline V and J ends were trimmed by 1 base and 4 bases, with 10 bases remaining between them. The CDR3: CASSEWAGRETQYF. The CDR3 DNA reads TGTGCCAGCAGTGAATGGGCGGGCCGAGAGACCCAGTACTTC.

CDR3 sequence (DNA): TGTGCCAGCAGCCCCCGACAGGGTGGCACTGAAGCTTTCTTT. Translating it yields CASSPRQGGTEAFF. This chain uses TRBV7-9 with TRBJ1-1; 7 nucleotides agree with TRBD1. The CDR3 loop spans 14 amino acids. In germline, CDR1 is SEHNR, CDR2 FQNEAQ (reference sequence). The ends lost 5 bases at V and 4 bases at J; junction bases unmatched: 7.

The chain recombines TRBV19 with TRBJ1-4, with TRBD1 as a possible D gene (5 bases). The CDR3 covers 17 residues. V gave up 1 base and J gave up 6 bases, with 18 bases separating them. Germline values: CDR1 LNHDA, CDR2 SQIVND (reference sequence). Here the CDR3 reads CASSIGSAGLLHEKLFF. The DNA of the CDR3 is TGTGCCAGTAGTATAGGATCGGCGGGGCTACTTCATGAAAAACTGTTTTTT. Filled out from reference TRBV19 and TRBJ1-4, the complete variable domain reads DGGITQSPKYLFRKEGQNVTLSCEQNLNHDAMYWYRQDPGQGLRLIYYSQIVNDFQKGDIAEGYSVSREKKESFPLTVTSAQKNPTAFYLCASSIGSAGLLHEKLFFGSGTQLSVL.

In nucleotides, the CDR3 is TGCGCCAGCCGGGCCTCTTTGACTAGCGGGGGGGCTGAGACCCAGTACTTC. Residues: CASRASLTSGGAETQYF. This chain connects TRBV4-1 to TRBJ2-5; TRBD2 matches 14 bases. Germline V CDR1 and CDR2: MGHRA, YSYEKL. This CDR3 region has 17 residues. The V segment lost 8 bases and the J segment 5 bases; nucleotides outside the gene matches: 13.

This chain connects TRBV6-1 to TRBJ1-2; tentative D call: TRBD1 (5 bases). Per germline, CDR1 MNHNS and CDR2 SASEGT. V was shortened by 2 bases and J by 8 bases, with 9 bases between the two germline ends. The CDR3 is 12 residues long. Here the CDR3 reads CASSERGVGYTF. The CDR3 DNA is TGTGCCAGCAGTGAACGGGGGGTCGGCTACACCTTC.

CDR3 in amino acids: CASSLPGGDEQFF. The CDR3 region has the DNA TGCGCCAGCAGCCTCCCAGGGGGCGATGAGCAGTTCTTC. J is TRBJ2-1 and V is TRBV4-1, with 8 bases fitting TRBD1. CDR3 length: 13 residues. V was clipped by 4 bases and J by 8 bases; unmatched bases: 4. CDR1 is MGHRA and CDR2 is YSYEKL in the germline V gene.

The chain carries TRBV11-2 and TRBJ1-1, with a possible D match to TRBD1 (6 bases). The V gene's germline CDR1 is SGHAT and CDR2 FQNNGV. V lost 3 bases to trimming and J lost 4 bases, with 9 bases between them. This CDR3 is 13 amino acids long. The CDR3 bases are TGTGCCAGCAGCTTGGGCAGGGGCACTGAAGCTTTCTTT. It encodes CASSLGRGTEAFF.

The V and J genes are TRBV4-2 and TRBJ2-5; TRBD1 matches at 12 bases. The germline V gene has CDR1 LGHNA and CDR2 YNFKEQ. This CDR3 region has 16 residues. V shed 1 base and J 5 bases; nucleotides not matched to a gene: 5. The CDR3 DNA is TGTGCCAGCAGCCAAGGGAAGGGACAGGGGGCGGAGACCCAGTACTTC. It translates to CASSQGKGQGAETQYF.

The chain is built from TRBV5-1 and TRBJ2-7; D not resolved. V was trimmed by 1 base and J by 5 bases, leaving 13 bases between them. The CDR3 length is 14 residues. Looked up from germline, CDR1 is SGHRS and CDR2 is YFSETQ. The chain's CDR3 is CASSLSAADHEQYF. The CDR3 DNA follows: TGCGCCAGCAGCTTGTCGGCGGCTGACCACGAGCAGTACTTC.

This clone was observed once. CDR3 in amino acids: CASRTSGGPYEQYF. The DNA for the CDR3 is TGTGCCAGCAGAACTAGCGGGGGGCCATACGAGCAGTACTTC. The V call is TRBV6-5, the J call TRBJ2-7; 12 bases agree with TRBD2. CDR1 is MNHEY, CDR2 SVGAGI, per germline. This CDR3 has 14 amino acids. Losses at the gene ends were 6 bases for V and 4 bases for J; bases not matched to a gene: 4.

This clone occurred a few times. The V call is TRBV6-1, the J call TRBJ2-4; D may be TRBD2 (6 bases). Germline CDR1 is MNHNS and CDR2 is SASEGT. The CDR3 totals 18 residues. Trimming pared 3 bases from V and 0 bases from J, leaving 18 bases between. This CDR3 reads CASSDGTPTGVAKNIQYF. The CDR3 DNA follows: TGTGCCAGCAGTGACGGGACTCCCACGGGGGTAGCCAAAAACATTCAGTACTTC.